The 15 T cell receptor beta chains reported below all come from one sample, sequenced in a study of blood T cell repertoires in COVID-19. Clones were read by immunoSEQ multiplex PCR, and TCRdb kept only the in-frame ones, dropping some. This table has roughly 330,000 clones, about 83% appearing once. Material: peripheral blood. The receptors were sampled from a woman between 45 and 65 years old with acute or convalescent COVID-19.

The V and J genes are TRBV18 and TRBJ2-1, with 11 bases aligning to TRBD1. Unmatched junction bases numbered 7, after V lost 4 bases and J lost 8 bases. CDR3 length: 15 residues. Germline V gene lookup returns CDR1 KGHSH and CDR2 LQKENI. CDR3 loop: CASSRGTGGEDEQFF. The CDR3 coding sequence is TGTGCCAGCTCACGGGGGACAGGGGGTGAGGATGAGCAGTTCTTC.

This CDR3 reads CASSRPGQGAQETQYF. In DNA, the CDR3 is TGTGCCAGCAGCCGACCGGGACAGGGGGCCCAAGAGACCCAGTACTTC. The chain is built from TRBV14 and TRBJ2-5, with TRBD1 matching 12 bases. The ends lost 4 bases at V and 1 base at J; junction bases unmatched: 4. The CDR3 consists of 16 residues. CDR1 and CDR2 (germline): SGHDN, FVKESK.

V and J are TRBV18 and TRBJ1-6; 8 nucleotides align to TRBD1. V lost 2 bases to trimming and J lost 9 bases; unmatched junction nucleotides: 9. Germline CDR1 and CDR2: KGHSH and LQKENI. This CDR3 is built from 16 residues. CDR3 protein: CASSPSQGQGGSPLHF. For the CDR3, the DNA is TGTGCCAGCTCACCAAGCCAAGGACAGGGTGGTTCACCCCTCCACTTT. Complete variable domain (other parts from reference TRBV18 and TRBJ1-6): NAGVMQNPRHLVRRRGQEARLRCSPMKGHSHVYWYRQLPEEGLKFMVYLQKENIIDESGMPKERFSAEFPKEGPSILRIQQVVRGDSAAYFCASSPSQGQGGSPLHFGNGTRLTVT.

This chain uses TRBV2 with TRBJ2-5; possible D gene TRBD1, 6 bases. Per germline, CDR1 SNHLY and CDR2 FYNNEI. The V end lost 6 bases, the J end lost 5 bases, and 13 bases lay between the germline ends. The CDR3 contains 13 residues. In DNA form, the CDR3 reads TGTGCCAGCAGCAAACAGGGTTCGGAGACCCAGTACTTC. Residues: CASSKQGSETQYF.

The chain couples TRBV16 to TRBJ2-7; no clear D gene. The germline V and J ends were trimmed by 2 bases and 3 bases, with 8 bases remaining between them. Germline CDR1 KGHSY, CDR2 FQNENV. The CDR3 runs 13 residues. The CDR3 sequence: CASSQLRNYEQYF. CDR3 bases: TGTGCCAGCAGCCAACTCAGGAACTACGAGCAGTACTTC.

This clone was counted a few times. The genes are TRBV24-1 and TRBJ2-3; 9 bases map to TRBD2. The V gene end was trimmed by 2 bases and the J gene end by 5 bases; junction bases not matched to a gene: 7. Germline assignment: CDR1 KGHDR and CDR2 SFDVKD. CDR3 size: 16 residues. CDR3 protein: CATSDSSGDSEDTQYF. In DNA form, the CDR3 reads TGTGCCACCAGTGATTCTAGCGGGGACAGTGAAGATACGCAGTATTTT.

This chain uses TRBV4-2 with TRBJ1-1, with D possibly TRBD1 on 5 matching bases. CDR3 length: 16 amino acids. The germline V gene encodes CDR1 LGHNA and CDR2 YNFKEQ. V was trimmed by 0 bases and J by 1 base, leaving 12 bases between them. CDR3 bases: TGTGCCAGCAGCCAAGAGGTGGGGCAGCAGAACACTGAAGCTTTCTTT. It encodes CASSQEVGQQNTEAFF.

The chain uses TRBV18 and TRBJ2-3; no definite D call. V was clipped by 6 bases and J by 4 bases, with 14 bases between them. Germline V gene data show CDR1 as KGHSH and CDR2 as LQKENI. This CDR3 comprises 14 residues. Here the CDR3 reads CASSQNPPPDTQYF. The CDR3 bases are TGTGCCAGCTCCCAGAACCCACCGCCAGATACGCAGTATTTT.

This clone occurred many times. The chain employs TRBV19 and TRBJ1-3; tentatively, D is TRBD1 (6 bases). V was trimmed by 7 bases and J by 5 bases, leaving 12 bases between them. The germline gives CDR1 LNHDA, CDR2 SQIVND (reference sequence). The CDR3 has 13 residues. CDR3 region: CASNPQGRNTIYF. CDR3 sequence (DNA): TGTGCCAGTAACCCACAGGGTCGAAACACCATATATTTT. The whole variable domain, filled in from reference TRBV19 and TRBJ1-3, reads DGGITQSPKYLFRKEGQNVTLSCEQNLNHDAMYWYRQDPGQGLRLIYYSQIVNDFQKGDIAEGYSVSREKKESFPLTVTSAQKNPTAFYLCASNPQGRNTIYFGEGSWLTVV.

A single count supports this clone. The genes are TRBV28 and TRBJ1-2; a possible D gene is TRBD1 (6 bases). CDR3 size: 15 residues. V gave up 6 bases and J gave up 2 bases, with 16 bases separating them. Germline CDR1 is MDHEN and CDR2 is SYDVKM. CDR3 loop: CASRPRGGSNYGYTF. The CDR3 DNA is TGTGCCAGCAGGCCCCGGGGGGGCTCCAACTATGGCTACACCTTC.

The chain's CDR3 is CASSPGTSGQETQYF. CDR3 bases: TGCGCCAGCAGCCCCGGGACTAGCGGACAAGAGACCCAGTACTTC. This chain connects TRBV4-3 to TRBJ2-5; 11 positions agree with TRBD2. The J segment lost 2 bases and the V segment lost 4 bases, leaving 3 bases of the junction unmatched. The CDR3 sequence is 15 residues long. Germline loops: CDR1 LGHNA, CDR2 YSLEER.

The chain carries TRBV27 and TRBJ2-5; the match to TRBD2 covers 15 bases. The CDR3 totals 16 residues. V shed 2 bases, J shed 4 bases, and the junction held 2 bases outside the gene matches. The germline V gene encodes CDR1 MNHEY and CDR2 SMNVEV (reference sequence). The CDR3 loop reads CASSLLGLAGGETQYF. The CDR3 DNA reads TGTGCCAGCAGTTTACTGGGACTAGCGGGAGGAGAGACCCAGTACTTC.

This rearrangement joins TRBV7-2 to TRBJ2-2, with 7 nucleotides matching TRBD1. The CDR3 has 17 residues. J was trimmed by 3 bases and V by 0 bases; bases with no gene match: 7. The germline gives CDR1 SGHTA, CDR2 FQGNSA. The CDR3 reads CASSLARGLGYTGELFF. In DNA form, the CDR3 reads TGTGCCAGCAGCTTAGCGAGGGGGCTAGGGTACACCGGGGAGCTGTTTTTT.

CDR3 loop: CASSKDRGLVLTF. CDR3 in DNA: TGTGCCAGCAGCAAGGACAGGGGCCTGGTCCTGACTTTC. This chain joins TRBV5-4 and TRBJ2-6; 9 nucleotides line up with TRBD1. The CDR3 is 13 amino acids. J was trimmed by 13 bases and V by 4 bases; bases with no gene match: 6. Germline CDR1 is SGHNT and CDR2 is YYREEE (reference sequence).

The chain couples TRBV7-9 to TRBJ1-2; D is undetermined. Trimming removed 8 bases from V and 8 bases from J, with 15 bases in between. Germline V gives CDR1 SEHNR, CDR2 FQNEAQ (reference sequence). The CDR3 covers 12 residues. The CDR3 region is CASPNRRGGYTF. In nucleotides, the CDR3 is TGTGCCAGCCCCAACCGGCGCGGCGGCTACACCTTC.